A selection of T cell receptor beta chains follows, all from one sample in a study of shared clonotypes between healthy human individuals. Measured with immunoSEQ multiplex PCR; TCRdb has only the in-frame clones, and not every one. The table shows under 1,100,000 clones, with 65% to 75% occurring only once. The sample consisted of memory CD4+ T cells sorted from blood. These receptors were obtained from a man aged 18-30 years in good health. Each CDR3 is given with its conserved first and last residue. D genes are given only for firm matches. For some rows the clone size is stated as once, few or many, or as a class when expanded; others skip it.

v_call	j_call	clone_size	d_call	cdr3_length	cdr3_nt	cdr3_aa
TRBV5-1	TRBJ2-1	few	TRBD2	15	TGCGCCAGCAGCATTAGCGGGGGCGCCTACAATGAGCAGTTCTTC	CASSISGGAYNEQFF
TRBV2	TRBJ1-2	NA	NA	15	TGTGCCAGCACGGCGGATGCAGGACGACTAGGGGGCTACACCTTC	CASTADAGRLGGYTF
TRBV28	TRBJ2-7	few	TRBD2	15	TGTGCCAGCAGTTGGGGCGGGGGACTTACCTACGAGCAGTACTTC	CASSWGGGLTYEQYF
TRBV12-5	TRBJ1-5	NA	TRBD1	17	TGTGCTAGTGGTTTGGTTCCCGCCGGGACAGATAATCAGCCCCAGCATTTT	CASGLVPAGTDNQPQHF
TRBV7-2	TRBJ1-5	NA	NA	15	TGTGCCAGCAGCTTAGTAGGGGGGGGCAATCAGCCCCAGCATTTT	CASSLVGGGNQPQHF
TRBV9	TRBJ2-7	NA	TRBD1	16	TGTGCCAGCAGCTCTTCACAGGGGGCAGGAACCCACGAGCAGTACTTC	CASSSSQGAGTHEQYF
TRBV13	TRBJ2-1	NA	TRBD2	15	TGTGCCAGCAGCTTAGCTAGCGGGAGTGGGAACGAGCAGTTCTTC	CASSLASGSGNEQFF
TRBV28	TRBJ1-1	few	NA	12	TGTGCCAGCATAAAGGGCCGGACTGAAGCTTTCTTT	CASIKGRTEAFF
TRBV6-6	TRBJ1-1	NA	NA	11	TGTGCCAGCAGTTCCGGGCCAGGACTCTTTTTT	CASSSGPGLFF
TRBV5-6	TRBJ1-1	NA	NA	17	TGTGCCAGCAGCTTGGATGAGGGGGGTTTCATGAACACTGAAGCTTTCTTT	CASSLDEGGFMNTEAFF